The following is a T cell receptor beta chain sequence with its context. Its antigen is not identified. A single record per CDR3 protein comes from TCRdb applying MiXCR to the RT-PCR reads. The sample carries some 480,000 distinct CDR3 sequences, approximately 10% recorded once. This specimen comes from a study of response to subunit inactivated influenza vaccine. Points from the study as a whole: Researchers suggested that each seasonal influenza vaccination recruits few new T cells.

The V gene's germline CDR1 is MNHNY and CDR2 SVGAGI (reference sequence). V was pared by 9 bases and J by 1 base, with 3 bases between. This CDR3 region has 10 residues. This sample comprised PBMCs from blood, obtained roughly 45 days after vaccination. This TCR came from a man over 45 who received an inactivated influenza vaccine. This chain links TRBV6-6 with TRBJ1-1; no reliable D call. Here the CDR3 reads CASGNTEAFF. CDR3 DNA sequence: TGTGCCAGTGGGAACACTGAAGCTTTCTTT.